The source of this T cell receptor (beta chain) is a study of neurological immune-mediated disorders. Trimming removed 0 bases from V and 4 bases from J, with 13 bases in between. Germline V gene sequence: CDR1 SGHRS, CDR2 YFSETQ. The CDR3 runs 15 residues. There are many counts of this clonotype. TCRdb re-called the 5' RACE reads with MiXCR, one entry per CDR3 protein. The sample lists 45,000 or so distinct CDR3 sequences, less than 4% occurring once. The chain uses TRBV5-1 and TRBJ1-1; D not resolved. Sequences were obtained from PBMCs. The clonotype originates from a woman aged 45-59 years with multiple sclerosis. CDR3 protein: CASSLVQALGTEAFF. In DNA form, the CDR3 reads TGCGCCAGCAGCTTGGTTCAGGCATTGGGCACTGAAGCTTTCTTT.